The rows below give T cell receptor beta chains drawn from one sample of a study of CD8 T cell repertoires and HIV-1 epitope variants. Sequencing used immunoSEQ multiplex PCR; TCRdb keeps in-frame clones, though not all of them. The table records thousands of clones, 66% of them present only once. These TCRs are of unknown antigen specificity. Sequenced: cultured CD8+ T cells derived from PBMCs. The receptors stem from a male donor with HIV. CDR3s include the opening cysteine and the closing phenylalanine or tryptophan. The D gene is left open where the match is weak. Clone size is stated in some rows and not others, as once, few, many or a class when expanded.

. | TRBJ2-3 | . | TRBV11-3 | CASSSDRFDTQYF | TGTGCCAGCAGCTCCGACCGTTTCGATACGCAGTATTTT
. | TRBJ2-7 | . | TRBV28 | CASSGLVTYEQYF | TGTGCCAGCAGTGGACTCGTAACCTACGAGCAGTACTTC
TRBD2 | TRBJ2-7 | few | TRBV2 | CASSSLAGEKYEQYF | TGTGCCAGCAGTTCTCTAGCGGGAGAGAAATACGAGCAGTACTTC
TRBD2 | TRBJ2-1 | . | TRBV2 | CASRLAGAIYNEQFF | TGTGCCAGCAGATTAGCGGGAGCGATCTACAATGAGCAGTTCTTC
. | TRBJ2-2 | few | TRBV7-3 | CASRSRNTGELFF | TGTGCCAGCAGGAGCAGGAACACCGGGGAGCTGTTTTTT
. | TRBJ1-2 | few | TRBV28 | CASSLVTEANYGYTF | TGTGCCAGCAGTTTAGTCACGGAGGCTAACTATGGCTACACCTTC
. | TRBJ2-7 | . | TRBV4-3 | CASSQFAEYEQYF | TGCGCCAGCAGCCAATTTGCAGAGTACGAGCAGTACTTC
. | TRBJ2-5 | medium-sized | TRBV28 | CASSSPLGGETQYF | TGTGCCAGCAGTTCACCCCTGGGGGGAGAGACCCAGTACTTC
TRBD1 | TRBJ2-6 | . | TRBV11-2 | CASSSPGTGGSGANVLTF | TGTGCCAGCAGCTCGCCCGGGACAGGGGGCTCTGGGGCCAACGTCCTGACTTTC
TRBD1 | TRBJ2-6 | . | TRBV5-4 | CASSLGTGSGANVLTF | TGTGCCAGCAGCTTGGGGACAGGGTCTGGGGCCAACGTCCTGACTTTC
. | TRBJ1-1 | . | TRBV20-1 | CSARRNTEAFF | TGCAGTGCTCGAAGGAACACTGAAGCTTTCTTT
. | TRBJ2-5 | . | TRBV19 | CASSMGPTWGETQYF | TGTGCCAGTAGTATGGGTCCCACCTGGGGAGAGACCCAGTACTTC
TRBD2 | TRBJ2-3 | . | TRBV9 | CASSPLAGPVGDTQYF | TGTGCCAGCAGCCCTTTAGCGGGGCCTGTCGGAGATACGCAGTATTTT
TRBD2 | TRBJ2-3 | . | TRBV18 | CASSRPERDSTDTQYF | TGTGCCAGCTCCCGCCCTGAGCGGGATAGCACAGATACGCAGTATTTT
. | TRBJ2-1 | . | TRBV27 | CASSPLSGGLYNEQFF | TGTGCCAGCAGCCCCCTCTCTGGGGGGCTCTACAATGAGCAGTTCTTC
TRBD1 | TRBJ1-2 | . | TRBV6-5 | CASNDRVGYGYTF | TGTGCCAGCAACGACAGGGTGGGCTATGGCTACACCTTC
TRBD1 | TRBJ1-4 | . | TRBV5-1 | CASSSGTGPEKLFF | TGCGCCAGCAGCTCCGGGACAGGGCCTGAAAAACTGTTTTTT
TRBD2 | TRBJ2-3 | . | TRBV30 | CAWSIGLAGATDTQYF | TGTGCCTGGAGTATCGGACTAGCGGGGGCTACAGATACGCAGTATTTT
. | TRBJ1-1 | . | TRBV10-3 | CAIKGTGTEAFF | TGTGCCATCAAAGGTACTGGCACTGAAGCTTTCTTT
. | TRBJ1-5 | medium-sized | TRBV5-5 | CASSDHNQPQHF | TGTGCCAGCAGCGATCACAATCAGCCCCAGCATTTT
. | TRBJ1-1 | . | TRBV5-1 | CASSTGTTNTEAFF | TGCGCCAGCAGCACAGGGACAACGAACACTGAAGCTTTCTTT
TRBD2 | TRBJ2-3 | . | TRBV25-1 | CASSDRSGLAGGTDTQYF | TGTGCCAGCAGTGATCGATCCGGACTAGCGGGGGGTACAGATACGCAGTATTTT
TRBD1 | TRBJ2-7 | . | TRBV28 | CASSPPGGSYEQYF | TGTGCCAGCAGTCCCCCAGGGGGTTCCTACGAGCAGTACTTC
. | TRBJ2-2 | . | TRBV5-6 | CASSLVGGNTGELFF | TGTGCCAGCAGCTTGGTAGGCGGGAACACCGGGGAGCTGTTTTTT
. | TRBJ2-1 | . | TRBV5-5 | CASSADPSSYNEQFF | TGTGCCAGCAGCGCAGACCCTAGCTCCTACAATGAGCAGTTCTTC
TRBD1 | TRBJ2-7 | few | TRBV4-3 | CASSPKGQGDEQYF | TGCGCCAGCAGCCCAAAAGGACAGGGGGACGAGCAGTACTTC
. | TRBJ2-1 | . | TRBV5-6 | CASSLGGGSGPYNEQFF | TGTGCCAGCAGCTTGGGAGGAGGTAGCGGACCGTACAATGAGCAGTTCTTC
. | TRBJ2-7 | few | TRBV27 | CASTPGGDSNYEQYF | TGTGCCAGCACTCCTGGGGGGGACAGCAACTACGAGCAGTACTTC
. | TRBJ2-3 | . | TRBV4-3 | CASSQENLDTQYF | TGCGCCAGCAGCCAAGAGAATTTAGATACGCAGTATTTT
. | TRBJ1-2 | few | TRBV5-4 | CASSSPAGTTYGYTF | TGTGCCAGCAGCTCGCCCGCCGGGACAACTTATGGCTACACCTTC
. | TRBJ1-5 | . | TRBV11-2 | CASSLAPAASNQPQHF | TGTGCCAGCAGCTTAGCCCCGGCGGCGAGCAATCAGCCCCAGCATTTT
. | TRBJ2-1 | . | TRBV6-6 | CASSYSKGGPYNEQFF | TGTGCCAGCAGTTACTCGAAGGGGGGGCCATACAATGAGCAGTTCTTC
TRBD2 | TRBJ2-7 | . | TRBV10-3 | CAISESRGLAGSYEQYF | TGTGCCATCAGTGAGTCGCGGGGACTAGCGGGAAGCTACGAGCAGTACTTC
. | TRBJ2-2 | . | TRBV5-6 | CASSYGRLEYSDTGELFF | TGTGCCAGCAGCTATGGGAGGCTAGAATATAGCGACACCGGGGAGCTGTTTTTT
. | TRBJ1-4 | few | TRBV6-5 | CASSPYTSTNEKLFF | TGTGCCAGCAGCCCCTACACTTCAACTAATGAAAAACTGTTTTTT
. | TRBJ1-6 | once | TRBV27 | CASSLPPSYNSPLHF | TGTGCCAGCAGTTTACCCCCCTCCTATAATTCACCCCTCCACTTT
. | TRBJ2-1 | . | TRBV6-1 | CASSDGQYNEQFF | TGTGCCAGCAGTGATGGTCAGTACAATGAGCAGTTCTTC
TRBD1 | TRBJ2-7 | . | TRBV19 | CASSRGTGPGEQYF | TGTGCCAGTAGTAGAGGGACAGGGCCTGGCGAGCAGTACTTC
. | TRBJ1-5 | . | TRBV28 | CASSLRTGGTQPQHF | TGTGCCAGCAGTTTAAGAACGGGGGGAACTCAGCCCCAGCATTTT
TRBD1 | TRBJ2-5 | . | TRBV5-1 | CASSLYGTGQETQYF | TGCGCCAGCAGCTTGTATGGGACAGGACAAGAGACCCAGTACTTC
. | TRBJ1-2 | once | TRBV5-8 | CASSPWPVELDYGYTF | TGTGCCAGCAGCCCTTGGCCGGTAGAATTGGACTATGGCTACACCTTC
TRBD1 | TRBJ2-5 | . | TRBV14 | CASSRQGEETQYF | TGCGCCAGCAGCCGGCAGGGGGAGGAGACCCAGTACTTC
TRBD2 | TRBJ2-1 | . | TRBV28 | CASLFRGGWYNEQFF | TGTGCCAGTCTCTTCCGGGGAGGGTGGTACAATGAGCAGTTCTTC
. | TRBJ1-1 | . | TRBV7-9 | CASSLEGGEAFF | TGTGCCAGCAGCTTAGAAGGGGGAGAAGCTTTCTTT
. | TRBJ2-7 | . | TRBV5-4 | CASSLAIQGSSYEQYF | TGTGCCAGCAGCTTGGCCATCCAGGGTTCCTCCTACGAGCAGTACTTC
TRBD1 | TRBJ1-5 | few | TRBV19 | CASSLGTGEVGNQPQHF | TGTGCCAGTAGTCTCGGGACAGGGGAGGTTGGCAATCAGCCCCAGCATTTT
. | TRBJ2-3 | . | TRBV28 | CASSLHTDTQYF | TGTGCCAGCAGTTTACACACAGATACGCAGTATTTT
TRBD1 | TRBJ1-1 | . | TRBV6-5 | CASSPGQGGTEAFF | TGTGCCAGCAGTCCTGGACAGGGTGGCACTGAAGCTTTCTTT
. | TRBJ1-5 | . | TRBV5-1 | CASSLGGGDSNQPQHF | TGCGCCAGCAGCTTGGGAGGCGGGGATAGCAATCAGCCCCAGCATTTT
TRBD1 | TRBJ1-2 | . | TRBV5-3 | CASSDPGTGVLGAF | TGTGCCAGCAGCGATCCCGGGACAGGGGTCCTCGGTGCCTTC
. | TRBJ2-3 | . | TRBV2 | CASSEEVDTQYF | TGTGCCAGCAGTGAAGAGGTAGATACGCAGTATTTT
. | TRBJ2-1 | few | TRBV6-5 | CASSYGGLYNEQFF | TGTGCCAGCAGTTACGGGGGGCTCTACAATGAGCAGTTCTTC
. | TRBJ2-2 | few | TRBV6-1 | CASSDKGETGELFF | TGTGCCAGCAGTGACAAGGGGGAGACCGGGGAGCTGTTTTTT
. | TRBJ2-7 | . | TRBV19 | CASSIIFGGTDYEQYF | TGTGCCAGTAGTATAATCTTTGGAGGGACTGACTACGAGCAGTACTTC
. | TRBJ2-5 | . | TRBV30 | CAWSVMEETQYF | TGTGCCTGGAGTGTAATGGAAGAGACCCAGTACTTC
. | TRBJ2-5 | . | TRBV7-6 | CASSPQTNQETQYF | TGTGCCAGCAGCCCCCAGACCAACCAAGAGACCCAGTACTTC
. | TRBJ1-4 | . | TRBV4-3 | CASSQEDVYPNEKLFF | TGCGCCAGCAGCCAAGAGGACGTGTACCCTAATGAAAAACTGTTTTTT
. | TRBJ2-1 | . | TRBV9 | CASSVDASYRSEQFF | TGTGCCAGCAGCGTAGACGCTAGTTATAGGAGTGAGCAGTTCTTC
TRBD2 | TRBJ2-1 | . | TRBV7-6 | CASSPTLADSYNEQFF | TGTGCCAGCAGCCCTACTCTAGCGGATTCCTACAATGAGCAGTTCTTC